The 22 T cell receptor beta chains below all came from one sample that was sequenced in a study of shared clonotypes between healthy human individuals. This table comes from immunoSEQ multiplex PCR, and its TCRdb copy is limited to in-frame clones, with some not included. The data contain approximately 1,000,000 clones, 70% to 80% of them singletons. Sequences were obtained from memory CD4+ T cells from PBMCs. Subset denoted: CD45RA-negative fraction. All receptors come from a man aged 18 to 29 in good health. Some clones in this sample may be carry-over from other donors' samples.

The chain uses TRBV4-3 and TRBJ2-1; 13 bases match TRBD2. The CDR3 extends over 17 amino acids. Germline CDR1 reads LGHNA; CDR2 reads YSLEER. J lost 2 bases, V lost 4 bases, and 5 bases had no gene match. The CDR3 DNA sequence: TGCGCCAGCAGCCGATTGACTAGCGGGGGGACCTACAATGAGCAGTTCTTC. Translation: CASSRLTSGGTYNEQFF.

This clone was seen a few times. CDR3 sequence (DNA): TGTGCCAGCAGTGAACTCACTGAAGCTTTCTTT. Translation gives CASSELTEAFF. The gene calls are TRBV6-1 and TRBJ1-1; D remains ambiguous. CDR1 and CDR2 (germline): MNHNS, SASEGT. The CDR3 extends over 11 amino acids. V was shortened by 2 bases and J by 4 bases, with 2 bases between the two germline ends.

The rearrangement links TRBV28 to TRBJ1-5; D not certain. Looked up from germline, CDR1 is MDHEN and CDR2 is SYDVKM. The V and J ends lost 3 bases and 0 bases respectively, with 12 bases between them. The CDR3 runs to 16 residues. As DNA, the CDR3 is TGTGCCAGCAGTTTCCTCTCCGGGGATAGCAATCAGCCCCAGCATTTT. The encoded protein is CASSFLSGDSNQPQHF.

The rearrangement links TRBV28 to TRBJ2-7; D is unresolved. Trimming left V 3 bases short and J 0 bases short, with 12 bases between. Germline assignment: CDR1 MDHEN and CDR2 SYDVKM. CDR3 length: 15 amino acids. The CDR3 protein is CASSFVRRSSYEQYF. CDR3 DNA sequence: TGTGCCAGCAGTTTTGTGCGTCGGAGCTCCTACGAGCAGTACTTC.

CDR3 nucleotides: TGTGCCTGGAGTGTCGACAGGGGAGAGACCCAGTACTTC. Protein sequence: CAWSVDRGETQYF. The J gene is TRBJ2-5, the V gene TRBV30, with 8 positions matching TRBD1. Trimming removed 0 bases from V and 4 bases from J; junction bases left unmatched: 1. From germline, CDR1 is GTSNPN and CDR2 SVGIG (reference sequence). CDR3 length: 13 amino acids.

The chain links TRBV28 to TRBJ1-5; D unresolved. This CDR3 is built from 13 residues. With 7 bases removed from V and 0 bases from J, the gap between germline ends came to 7 bases. Germline V gene data show CDR1 as MDHEN and CDR2 as SYDVKM. The CDR3 bases are TGTGCCAGCACACAAGATAGCAATCAGCCCCAGCATTTT. Its translation: CASTQDSNQPQHF.

The chain uses TRBV10-3 and TRBJ2-7, with 8 nucleotides matching TRBD2. CDR3 length equals 14 residues. Germline lookup yields CDR1 ENHRY and CDR2 SYGVKD. The J segment lost 9 bases and the V segment lost 3 bases, leaving 10 bases of the junction unmatched. This CDR3 is CAISDSGLAVLQYF. The CDR3 DNA is TGTGCCATCAGTGATAGCGGACTAGCTGTCCTGCAGTACTTC.

The V call is TRBV28, the J call TRBJ1-1; TRBD1 matches at 8 bases. Trimming removed 4 bases from V and 5 bases from J; junction bases left unmatched: 3. Germline CDR1 MDHEN, CDR2 SYDVKM. The CDR3 covers 13 residues. The CDR3 DNA is TGTGCCAGCAGTTGGACAGGGTATACTGAAGCTTTCTTT. Protein sequence: CASSWTGYTEAFF.

This chain links TRBV18 with TRBJ1-1; 7 bases map to TRBD1. The germline CDR1 and CDR2 sequences are KGHSH and LQKENI. The CDR3 is 14 residues long. V lost 2 bases and J lost 3; bases outside the gene matches: 3. CDR3 nucleotide sequence: TGTGCCAGCTCACCAGCAGGGGGGTACACTGAAGCTTTCTTT. Translated, it gives CASSPAGGYTEAFF.

The rearrangement links TRBV5-6 to TRBJ2-7; D gene ambiguous. Germline CDR1 reads SGHDT; CDR2 reads YYEEEE. Trimming removed 4 bases from V and 8 bases from J, with 10 bases in between. This CDR3 comprises 11 residues. The CDR3 loop is CASSVYSKQYF. CDR3 nucleotides: TGTGCCAGCAGCGTATACAGTAAGCAGTACTTC.

V gene TRBV19 combines with J gene TRBJ1-1; a weak D match, TRBD1 (5 bases). The CDR3 consists of 14 residues. V dropped 3 bases and J dropped 0 bases, with 8 bases sitting between them. Germline CDR1 is LNHDA and CDR2 is SQIVND (reference sequence). CDR3 nucleotide sequence: TGTGCCAGTAGTATGGTGGGGCTGAACACTGAAGCTTTCTTT. This translates into CASSMVGLNTEAFF.

The chain combines TRBV2 with TRBJ1-1; D remains ambiguous. The CDR3 is made up of 13 amino acids. The germline CDR1 and CDR2 sequences are SNHLY and FYNNEI. Trimming pared 7 bases from V and 5 bases from J, leaving 14 bases between. CDR3 nucleotides: TGTGCCAGCATGCTGGCGGGTGGGACTGAAGCTTTCTTT. It encodes CASMLAGGTEAFF.

The chain carries TRBV10-1 and TRBJ2-7; D unresolved. The V and J ends lost 2 bases and 2 bases respectively, with 7 bases between them. Germline-derived CDR1 and CDR2 are WNHNN and SYGVQD (reference sequence). The CDR3 is 13 amino acids. The CDR3 sequence: CASSEAEPYEQYF. The CDR3 coding sequence is TGCGCCAGCAGTGAGGCAGAACCCTACGAGCAGTACTTC.

This clone occurred once. The chain uses TRBV7-9 and TRBJ2-7; D remains ambiguous. CDR1 and CDR2 from the germline V gene are SEHNR and FQNEAQ (reference sequence). The CDR3 has 14 amino acids. Trimming left V 1 base short and J 2 bases short, with 9 bases between. The CDR3 DNA follows: TGTGCCAGCAGCTTAGAGACTTTTCCCTACGAGCAGTACTTC. It is translated as CASSLETFPYEQYF.

V is TRBV7-8 and J is TRBJ1-3; 7 bases fit TRBD1. Trimming cost V 2 bases and J 1 base; bases outside gene matches: 11. Per germline, CDR1 SGHVS and CDR2 FQNEAQ. The CDR3 sequence is 18 residues long. The CDR3: CASSLLRAGGRSGNTIYF. In DNA, the CDR3 is TGTGCCAGCAGCTTACTGCGGGCAGGGGGACGATCTGGAAACACCATATATTTT.

With regard to this clone: In the same sample, other DNA sequences code for this CDR3. The rearrangement links TRBV20-1 to TRBJ2-5; D gene ambiguous. V was pared by 5 bases and J by 4 bases, with 8 bases between. In germline, CDR1 is DFQATT, CDR2 SNEGSKA (reference sequence). The CDR3 sequence is 11 residues long. The DNA for the CDR3 is TGCAGTGCTCCCAATTTAGAGACCCAGTACTTC. The encoded protein is CSAPNLETQYF.

This clone was seen only a few times. The chain has TRBV30 and TRBJ2-7; 9 positions agree with TRBD2. The CDR3 sequence is 15 residues long. The ends lost 0 bases at V and 2 bases at J; junction bases unmatched: 5. Germline lookup yields CDR1 GTSNPN and CDR2 SVGIG (reference sequence). The CDR3 sequence: CAWSVWSGRPYEQYF. The CDR3 DNA follows: TGTGCCTGGAGTGTATGGAGCGGGAGGCCCTACGAGCAGTACTTC.

The chain carries TRBV5-1 and TRBJ2-7; D might be TRBD2 (5 bases). The germline CDR1 and CDR2 sequences are SGHRS and YFSETQ. CDR3 length equals 18 residues. The V end was cut by 4 bases, the J end by 2 bases, with 25 bases between. The DNA for the CDR3 is TGCGCCAGCAGCCCTTCCAGACGGACTGCCACGGAAGCCTACGAGCAGTACTTC. Its translation is CASSPSRRTATEAYEQYF.

The genes are TRBV2 and TRBJ1-4; no reliable D call. CDR3 length: 14 residues. Trimming cost V 2 bases and J 8 bases, with 12 bases left between them. CDR1 and CDR2 from the germline V gene are SNHLY and FYNNEI. The CDR3 DNA reads as TGTGCCAGCAGTGAACAGTCAGGAGGGGAAAAACTGTTTTTT. Translated, it gives CASSEQSGGEKLFF.

The chain carries TRBV28 and TRBJ2-1, with 8 bases identical to TRBD1. This CDR3 comprises 13 residues. V trimming: 6 bases; J trimming: 15 bases; junction bases outside the gene matches: 13. Germline lookup yields CDR1 MDHEN and CDR2 SYDVKM. CDR3 sequence: CASRLDGTGDPFF. As DNA, the CDR3 is TGTGCCAGCAGGTTGGACGGGACAGGAGATCCGTTCTTC.

This chain joins TRBV10-1 and TRBJ2-1; 9 nucleotides align to TRBD2. Unmatched junction bases numbered 6, after V lost 3 bases and J lost 6 bases. This CDR3 has 15 residues. In germline, CDR1 is WNHNN, CDR2 SYGVQD (reference sequence). This chain's CDR3 is CASSDSSGIRNEQFF. CDR3 DNA: TGCGCCAGCAGTGATTCTAGCGGGATCCGCAATGAGCAGTTCTTC.

There are a few counts of this clone. This chain connects TRBV6-1 to TRBJ1-1, with 8 bases lining up with TRBD1. The germline V gene has CDR1 MNHNS and CDR2 SASEGT. The trim removed 7 bases at V and 11 bases at J, leaving 9 bases unmatched. The CDR3 length is 12 residues. CDR3 bases: TGTGCCAGCATCTGGACAGGGTCTGGCGCTTTCTTT. This encodes CASIWTGSGAFF.